What follows are 22 T cell receptor beta chains derived from one specimen sequenced in a study of OX40 agonist ivuxolimab in advanced cancers. TCRdb keeps only in-frame clones here, not all; method: immunoSEQ multiplex PCR. The sample has 50,000 to 75,000 clones; around four fifths are singletons. Sequenced material: CD4+ or CD8+ T cells sorted from blood, taken in a trial of the OX40 agonist ivuxolimab. All receptors derive from an adult with an advanced solid tumor such as melanoma, head and neck, liver or kidney cancer.

The chain combines TRBV7-9 with TRBJ2-1; maybe TRBD1 (6 bases). Germline loops: CDR1 SEHNR, CDR2 FQNEAQ (reference sequence). Trimming took off 6 bases at V and 0 bases at J, with 9 bases between the two ends. This CDR3 has 14 residues. The CDR3, as DNA: TGTGCCAGCAGGGTAGGGGGCTCCTACAATGAGCAGTTCTTC. Translating gives CASRVGGSYNEQFF.

This chain uses TRBV30 with TRBJ2-1; tentative D call: TRBD2 (6 bases). V lost 0 bases and J 1 base, leaving 10 bases between the germline ends. There are 15 residues in the CDR3. Germline V gives CDR1 GTSNPN, CDR2 SVGIG (reference sequence). For the CDR3, the DNA is TGTGCCTGGAGTGTGTGGAGGGCGTCCTACAATGAGCAGTTCTTC. Translation gives CAWSVWRASYNEQFF.

The chain has TRBV11-3 and TRBJ1-4; the match to TRBD1 covers 8 bases. This CDR3 is 16 amino acids long. CDR1 and CDR2 (germline): SGHNT, YENEEA. V trimming: 5 bases; J trimming: 3 bases; junction bases outside the gene matches: 8. CDR3 nucleotides: TGTGCCAGCAGCGCAGGGGGCGCAGGGGCTAATGAAAAACTGTTTTTT. Translating gives CASSAGGAGANEKLFF.

The table lists this clone with a count of one. This rearrangement joins TRBV15 to TRBJ1-4; 8 nucleotides agree with TRBD1. This CDR3 is 15 amino acids long. Germline assignment: CDR1 LNHNV and CDR2 YYDKDF (reference sequence). Trimming removed 1 base from V and 7 bases from J; junction bases left unmatched: 5. CDR3 loop: CATSRGKQGVEKLFF. CDR3 bases: TGTGCCACCAGCAGAGGAAAACAGGGGGTTGAAAAACTGTTTTTT. The whole variable domain, remainder taken from reference TRBV15 and TRBJ1-4, is DAMVIQNPRYQVTQFGKPVTLSCSQTLNHNVMYWYQQKSSQAPKLLFHYYDKDFNNEADTPDNFQSRRPNTSFCFLDIRSPGLGDTAMYLCATSRGKQGVEKLFFGSGTQLSVL.

The chain carries TRBV5-1 and TRBJ2-2, with D possibly TRBD2 on 6 matching bases. CDR3 size: 14 residues. Trimming took 1 base from V and 5 from J, leaving 9 bases between them. CDR1 is SGHRS and CDR2 is YFSETQ in the germline V gene. For the CDR3, the DNA is TGCGCCAGCAGCTTGAATCGGGGGACCGGGGAGCTGTTTTTT. Translating gives CASSLNRGTGELFF.

The chain recombines TRBV2 with TRBJ2-7, with TRBD1 matching 9 bases. The CDR3 runs 15 residues. J gave up 6 bases and V 3 bases, and 9 bases lay outside the gene matches. Germline CDR1 and CDR2: SNHLY and FYNNEI. CDR3 nucleotide sequence: TGTGCCAGCAGTGAGGGACAGGGCACGACGTGCGAGCAGTACTTC. It translates to CASSEGQGTTCEQYF.

With regard to this clone: The sample has other DNA sequences that encode this CDR3 too. J is TRBJ2-5 and V is TRBV10-3, with a possible D match to TRBD2 (5 bases). The CDR3 runs to 13 residues. CDR1 ENHRY and CDR2 SYGVKD come from the germline V gene. Trimming shortened V by 4 bases and J by 2 bases, and 8 bases separated the two germline ends. DNA of the CDR3: TGTGCCATCAGTGGGACTGCTCAAGAGACCCAGTACTTC. Protein sequence: CAISGTAQETQYF.

The chain couples TRBV4-3 to TRBJ1-4; no clear D. The germline V gene has CDR1 LGHNA and CDR2 YSLEER. The CDR3 covers 16 residues. The ends were cut back, 0 bases at V and 8 bases at J, with 16 bases in the middle. The CDR3 here is CASSQDNPGPMEKLFF. For the CDR3, the DNA is TGCGCCAGCAGCCAAGATAATCCAGGACCAATGGAAAAACTGTTTTTT.

To note about this clone: The same CDR3 can be traced to other DNA sequences in this sample. This chain uses TRBV5-1 with TRBJ1-3, with D unresolved. There are 15 residues in the CDR3. Germline loops: CDR1 SGHRS, CDR2 YFSETQ. Trimming removed 0 bases from V and 2 bases from J, with 9 bases in between. As DNA, the CDR3 is TGCGCCAGCAGCTTGGATGGGTCTCCTGGAAACACCATATATTTT. Translated: CASSLDGSPGNTIYF.

The chain carries TRBV10-3 and TRBJ2-5; 8 bases align to TRBD1. TRBJ2-7 matches the DNA end more closely, so the J call is doubtful. The CDR3 is made up of 14 amino acids. Germline values: CDR1 ENHRY, CDR2 SYGVKD. The CDR3 region has the DNA TGTGCCATCACCGGGACAGGTCTCTCCTACGAGCAGTACTTC. Translated, it gives CAITGTGLSYEQYF.

This clone was observed a handful of times. The sample carries other DNA sequences with the same CDR3. This chain joins TRBV6-5 and TRBJ1-5, with D uncertain. The CDR3 has 13 residues. In germline, CDR1 is MNHEY, CDR2 SVGAGI. Trimming pared 2 bases from V and 7 bases from J, leaving 9 bases between. CDR3 loop: CASSYDGRQPQHF. The CDR3 DNA sequence: TGTGCCAGCAGTTACGATGGGCGGCAGCCCCAGCATTTT.

J is TRBJ1-2 and V is TRBV5-1, with D possibly matching TRBD1 (5 bases). Germline V gives CDR1 SGHRS, CDR2 YFSETQ. The CDR3 consists of 12 residues. V was trimmed by 0 bases and J by 8 bases, leaving 8 bases between them. Here the CDR3 DNA reads TGCGCCAGCAGCTTGGCCCCAGGGGGCTACACCTTC. Translating it yields CASSLAPGGYTF.

This clone was counted once. V and J are TRBV11-2 and TRBJ2-2; D is uncertain. With 3 bases removed from V and 4 bases from J, the gap between germline ends came to 6 bases. The CDR3 totals 13 residues. Germline V gene lookup returns CDR1 SGHAT and CDR2 FQNNGV. As DNA, the CDR3 is TGTGCCAGCAGCTTTGGATCCACCGGGGAGCTGTTTTTT. Amino acid sequence: CASSFGSTGELFF.

The chain joins TRBV7-9 to TRBJ2-7, with 9 bases matching TRBD1. The germline gives CDR1 SEHNR, CDR2 FQNEAQ (reference sequence). This CDR3 comprises 14 residues. V gave up 3 bases and J gave up 7 bases; unmatched junction bases: 7. CDR3 loop: CASSLGQGIWEQYF. The CDR3 region has the DNA TGTGCCAGCAGCTTGGGACAGGGAATTTGGGAGCAGTACTTC.

V and J are TRBV14 and TRBJ2-2; D might be TRBD2 (6 bases). The V and J ends lost 5 bases and 4 bases respectively, with 26 bases between them. CDR1 and CDR2 (germline): SGHDN, FVKESK. The length of the CDR3 is 19 residues. The CDR3: CASSLSSGVQWRGTGELFF. CDR3 DNA sequence: TGTGCCAGCAGCTTATCCTCCGGGGTCCAGTGGAGGGGCACCGGGGAGCTGTTTTTT.

Concerning this clone itself: The germline gene is not matched at one end of the junction; a read error may be the cause. The chain couples TRBV18 to TRBJ1-1; 7 nucleotides agree with TRBD1. Per the germline V gene, CDR1 is KGHSH and CDR2 is LQKENI. The CDR3 covers 13 residues. In DNA form, the CDR3 reads TGTGCCAGCTCACTTAACCTCCGGGACAGTTTTCGCTTT. This codes for CASSLNLRDSFRF.

The table lists this clone with a count of one. This rearrangement joins TRBV5-6 to TRBJ2-7; 11 bases align to TRBD2. CDR1 is SGHDT, CDR2 YYEEEE, per germline. This CDR3 has 15 amino acids. V lost 0 bases to trimming and J lost 2 bases; unmatched junction nucleotides: 1. CDR3: CASSLGLAGTYEQYF. DNA for the CDR3: TGTGCCAGCAGCTTGGGACTAGCGGGGACCTACGAGCAGTACTTC.

This clone was recorded once. The rearrangement links TRBV28 to TRBJ2-7, with 7 bases matching TRBD2. The CDR3 length is 14 residues. After removal of 4 bases from V and 3 bases from J, the junction contained 6 bases not matched to a gene. Germline lookup yields CDR1 MDHEN and CDR2 SYDVKM. The CDR3 bases are TGTGCCAGCAGTTCGGCGACTAGCCTCTACGAGCAGTACTTC. As protein: CASSSATSLYEQYF.

This clone was seen a single time. The rearrangement uses TRBV30 and TRBJ1-2; D unresolved. V lost 0 bases to trimming and J lost 2 bases, with 10 bases between them. The CDR3 extends over 14 amino acids. Germline V gene data show CDR1 as GTSNPN and CDR2 as SVGIG (reference sequence). In DNA, the CDR3 is TGTGCCTGGAGTGTCGGGAGTGGGAACTATGGCTACACCTTC. Amino acids: CAWSVGSGNYGYTF.

This chain connects TRBV5-1 to TRBJ1-2, with a possible D match to TRBD1 (6 bases). Trimming took off 0 bases at V and 4 bases at J, with 16 bases between the two ends. The CDR3 extends over 16 amino acids. CDR1 is SGHRS and CDR2 is YFSETQ in the germline V gene. The DNA of the CDR3 is TGCGCCAGCAGCTTGGCCGGGGCCAGGGGAGGCTATGGCTACACCTTC. Translation gives CASSLAGARGGYGYTF.

The J gene is TRBJ1-5, the V gene TRBV4-3, with TRBD1 as a possible D gene (6 bases). The CDR3 spans 15 residues. Germline-derived CDR1 and CDR2 are LGHNA and YSLEER. Trimming left V 3 bases short and J 5 bases short, with 14 bases between. As DNA, the CDR3 is TGCGCCAGCAGCCACCCCGCGGCAGGGGATCAGCCCCAGCATTTT. Translating gives CASSHPAAGDQPQHF.

The V gene is TRBV15, the J gene TRBJ2-1, with D maybe TRBD1 (6 bases). Trimming removed 3 bases at V and 1 base at J, with 13 bases between. This CDR3 is built from 16 residues. Germline V gene sequence: CDR1 LNHNV, CDR2 YYDKDF (reference sequence). The CDR3 loop is CATSRDRDKSYNEQFF. The CDR3 coding sequence is TGTGCCACCAGCAGGGACCGGGACAAGTCCTACAATGAGCAGTTCTTC. The full variable domain, in which reference TRBV15 and TRBJ2-1 provide the parts outside the CDR3, is DAMVIQNPRYQVTQFGKPVTLSCSQTLNHNVMYWYQQKSSQAPKLLFHYYDKDFNNEADTPDNFQSRRPNTSFCFLDIRSPGLGDTAMYLCATSRDRDKSYNEQFFGPGTRLTVL.